The clone carrying this TCR beta chain appeared many times. This CDR3 contains 15 residues. Trimming took 6 bases from V and 2 from J; bases not matched to a gene: 5. These data come from a study of blood T cells in healthy people across ages. Caucasian individuals from Russia who were healthy and aged 6 to 90 acted as donors. It was with a sample-barcoded 5' primer and a J-beta primer mix that a second PCR of about 6 to 12 cycles was run. MiXCR, applied by TCRdb to the 5' RACE reads, yields one record per CDR3 protein. In the table there are about 1.5 million distinct CDR3 sequences, roughly 43% of which are singletons.

The sequenced sample was blood. The sequence derives from a woman aged 18 to 35 in good health. The chain carries TRBV12-3 or TRBV12-4 and TRBJ2-3; 10 bases map to TRBD2. The CDR3 DNA is TGTGCCAGCAGGGCCACTAGCGGGATCACAGATACGCAGTATTTT. It encodes CASRATSGITDTQYF.